This T cell receptor beta chain was obtained from a study of blood T cell repertoires in COVID-19. Study-level information: Samples taken during acute and convalescent COVID-19 were collected in the United States, Italy and Spain. The cDNA or gDNA used as material had been derived from T cells, B-cell-depleted T cells, or PBMCs.

CDR3 length: 16 residues. Germline CDR1 is SGDLS and CDR2 is YYNGEE. After removal of 4 bases from V and 6 bases from J, the junction contained 8 bases not matched to a gene. Authors' processing steps: Using reference gene primer amplification, nucleated cell counts were estimated. Generated by immunoSEQ multiplex PCR, the TCRdb table keeps only in-frame clones and is missing some. D and trimming come from the DNA, and the V and J calls and clone size come from that table. This sample has roughly 390,000 clones, with 85% found just once. The gene calls are TRBV9 and TRBJ2-2, with 11 bases lining up with TRBD1. The sample was peripheral blood. This receptor was obtained from a woman under 30 with acute or convalescent COVID-19. CDR3 sequence (DNA): TGTGCCAGCAGCATCGGACAGGGGGCGTTCGCCGGGGAGCTGTTTTTT. It specifies CASSIGQGAFAGELFF.